The clone carrying this T cell receptor beta chain has ten or more counts. The sample comes from a study of T cells in Graves' hyperthyroidism and ophthalmopathy. What was amplified from RNA transcripts were TCR beta CDR3 regions. HTBI primers were the set used in a first-round RT-PCR of the TCR CDR3. Each CDR3 protein gets one entry after TCRdb re-called the multiplex PCR reads with MiXCR. The data contain hundreds of thousands of distinct CDR3 sequences, about 15% of them singletons. Sequences were obtained from blood. This receptor was obtained from a woman in her 30s with Graves' hyperthyroidism that later progressed to Graves' ophthalmopathy.

The CDR3 spells CASSFDREGNYGYTF. CDR3 sequence (DNA): TGTGCCAGCAGCTTCGACAGGGAGGGTAACTATGGCTACACCTTC. This chain joins TRBV11-3 and TRBJ1-2; 7 nucleotides agree with TRBD1. CDR1 and CDR2 from the germline V gene are SGHNT and YENEEA. The V segment lost 3 bases and the J segment 1 base; nucleotides outside the gene matches: 5. This CDR3 has 15 amino acids.